The following is a T cell receptor beta chain sequence with its context. Antigen: not known. Multiplex touch-down PCR amplified TRB using TRB-A and TRB-B pools in one tube. One entry per CDR3 protein, without DNA, is what TCRdb gives after re-calling the multiplex PCR reads. Seen in this sample are 4,000 to 5,000 distinct CDR3 sequences; the ten most common clones hold around 17%. These data come from a study of T cell clusters in autoimmune cytopenias. Looking at the study overall: The median distinct TRB clonotype count was around 2,400 per sample, from a median roughly 52,000 reads.

Findings and caveats of the study: TRB repertoire shifts in secondary cytopenia and chronic lymphocytic leukemia mostly reflected lymphoma, not autoimmunity.

TRB amplification used approximately 250 ng of peripheral blood genomic DNA. Germline V gene data show CDR1 as KGHSH and CDR2 as LQKENI. The length of the CDR3 is 16 residues. This receptor was obtained from a human donor with an autoimmune cytopenia or autoimmune hepatitis (not recorded which). The chain recombines TRBV18 with TRBJ2-3. The sequenced sample consisted of peripheral blood. CDR3 sequence reads: CASSPPGSTSTDTQYF.